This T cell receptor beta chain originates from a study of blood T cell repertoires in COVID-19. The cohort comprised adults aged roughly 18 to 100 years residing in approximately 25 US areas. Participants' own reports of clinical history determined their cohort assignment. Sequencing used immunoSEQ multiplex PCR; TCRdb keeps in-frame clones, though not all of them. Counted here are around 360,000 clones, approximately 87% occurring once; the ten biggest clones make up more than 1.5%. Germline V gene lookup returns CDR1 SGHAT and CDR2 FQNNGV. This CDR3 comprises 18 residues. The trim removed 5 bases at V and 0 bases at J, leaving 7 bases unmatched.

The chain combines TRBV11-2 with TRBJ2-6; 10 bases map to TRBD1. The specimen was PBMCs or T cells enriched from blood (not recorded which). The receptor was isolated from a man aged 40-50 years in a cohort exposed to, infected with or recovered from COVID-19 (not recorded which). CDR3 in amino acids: CASSRGQGGTSGANVLTF. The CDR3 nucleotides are TGTGCCAGCAGCAGAGGACAGGGGGGGACCTCTGGGGCCAACGTCCTGACTTTC.